This record looks at one T cell receptor beta chain sequence and its context. Antigen: not known. Profiled with immunoSEQ multiplex PCR; TCRdb holds only in-frame clones, not every one. The data show just over 20,000 clones, 75% to 90% seen once. The data originate from a study of T cells in narcolepsy. Notes on the study in general: Autoreactive HCRT-specific and TRIB2-specific clonotypes were marked in same-patient CSF-versus-blood CD4+ comparisons. Healthy controls reportedly lacked the autoreactive clonotypes serially found in patients' blood. Some memory CD4+ repertoires had no autoreactive clone sequences.

The sequenced sample consisted of memory (CD45RA-) CD4+ T cells from blood. The receptor's source is a human donor in good health.

The DNA for the CDR3 is TGTGCCAGCAGCTTGGTTCTTGGGTCTTACAATGAGCAGTTCTTC. Its translation: CASSLVLGSYNEQFF. The rearrangement links TRBV5-6 to TRBJ2-1; D is unclear. This CDR3 is 15 amino acids long. The germline gives CDR1 SGHDT, CDR2 YYEEEE. The V end lost 0 bases, the J end lost 4 bases, and 11 bases lay between the germline ends.